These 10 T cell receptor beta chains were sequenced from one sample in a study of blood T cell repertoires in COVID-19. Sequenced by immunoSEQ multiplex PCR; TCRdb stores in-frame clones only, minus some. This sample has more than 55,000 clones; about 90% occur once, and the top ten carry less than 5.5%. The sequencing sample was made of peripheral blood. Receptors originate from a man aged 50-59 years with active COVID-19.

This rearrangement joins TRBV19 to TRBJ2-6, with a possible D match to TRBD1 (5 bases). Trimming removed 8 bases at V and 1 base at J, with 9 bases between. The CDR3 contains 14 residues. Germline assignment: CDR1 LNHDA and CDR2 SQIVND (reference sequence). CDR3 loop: CASSSGSGANVLTF. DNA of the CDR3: TGTGCCAGTTCATCAGGGTCTGGGGCCAACGTCCTGACTTTC. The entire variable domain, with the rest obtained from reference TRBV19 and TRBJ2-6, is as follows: DGGITQSPKYLFRKEGQNVTLSCEQNLNHDAMYWYRQDPGQGLRLIYYSQIVNDFQKGDIAEGYSVSREKKESFPLTVTSAQKNPTAFYLCASSSGSGANVLTFGAGSRLTVL.

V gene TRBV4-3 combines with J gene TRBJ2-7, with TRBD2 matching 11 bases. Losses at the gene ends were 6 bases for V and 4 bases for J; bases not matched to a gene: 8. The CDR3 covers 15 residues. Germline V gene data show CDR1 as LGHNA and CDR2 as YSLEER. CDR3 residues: CASSPGTSGFYEQYF. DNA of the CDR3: TGCGCCAGCAGTCCCGGGACTAGCGGTTTTTACGAGCAGTACTTC.

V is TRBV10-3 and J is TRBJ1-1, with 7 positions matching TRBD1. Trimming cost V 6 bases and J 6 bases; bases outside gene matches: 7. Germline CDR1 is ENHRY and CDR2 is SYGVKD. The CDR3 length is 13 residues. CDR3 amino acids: CAIREQGTAEAFF. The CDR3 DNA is TGTGCCATCAGAGAACAGGGGACCGCTGAAGCTTTCTTT.

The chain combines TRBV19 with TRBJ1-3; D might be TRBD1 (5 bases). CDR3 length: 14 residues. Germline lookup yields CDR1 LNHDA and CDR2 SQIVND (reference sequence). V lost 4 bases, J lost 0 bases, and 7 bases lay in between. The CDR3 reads CASSRQYSGNTIYF. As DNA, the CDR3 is TGTGCCAGTAGTAGACAGTACTCTGGAAACACCATATATTTT.

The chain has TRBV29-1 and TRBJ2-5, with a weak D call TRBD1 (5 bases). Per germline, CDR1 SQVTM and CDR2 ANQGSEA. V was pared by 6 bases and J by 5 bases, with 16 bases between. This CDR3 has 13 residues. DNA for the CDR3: TGCAGCGTAGCCCAACAGGTTCGGGAGACCCAGTACTTC. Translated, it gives CSVAQQVRETQYF. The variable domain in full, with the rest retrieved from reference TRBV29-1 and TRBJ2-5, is SAVISQKPSRDICQRGTSLTIQCQVDSQVTMMFWYRQQPGQSLTLIATANQGSEATYESGFVIDKFPISRPNLTFSTLTVSNMSPEDSSIYLCSVAQQVRETQYFGPGTRLLVL.

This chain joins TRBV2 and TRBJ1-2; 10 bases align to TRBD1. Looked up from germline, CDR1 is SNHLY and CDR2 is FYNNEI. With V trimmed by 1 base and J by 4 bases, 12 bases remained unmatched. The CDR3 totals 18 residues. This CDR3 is CASSEGQGARIKIYGYTF. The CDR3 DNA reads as TGTGCCAGCAGTGAAGGACAGGGGGCCCGGATAAAGATCTATGGCTACACCTTC.

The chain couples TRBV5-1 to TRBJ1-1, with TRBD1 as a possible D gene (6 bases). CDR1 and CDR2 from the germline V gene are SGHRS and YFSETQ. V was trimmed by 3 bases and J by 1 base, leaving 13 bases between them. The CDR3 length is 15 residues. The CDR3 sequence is CASSWGSGQNTEAFF. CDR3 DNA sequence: TGCGCCAGCAGCTGGGGATCGGGACAGAACACTGAAGCTTTCTTT.

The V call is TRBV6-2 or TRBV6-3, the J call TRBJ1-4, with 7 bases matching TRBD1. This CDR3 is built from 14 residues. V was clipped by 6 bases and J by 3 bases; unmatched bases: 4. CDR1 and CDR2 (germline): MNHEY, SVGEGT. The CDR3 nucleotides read TGTGCCAGCAGCAAACAGGGGCCTAATGAAAAACTGTTTTTT. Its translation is CASSKQGPNEKLFF.

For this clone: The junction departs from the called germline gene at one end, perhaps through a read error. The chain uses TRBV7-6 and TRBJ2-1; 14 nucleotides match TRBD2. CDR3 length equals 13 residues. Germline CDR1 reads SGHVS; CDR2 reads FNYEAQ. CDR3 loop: CASRSSTSGGDIF. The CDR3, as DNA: TGTGCCAGCAGATCCTCGACTAGCGGGGGGGATATCTTC.

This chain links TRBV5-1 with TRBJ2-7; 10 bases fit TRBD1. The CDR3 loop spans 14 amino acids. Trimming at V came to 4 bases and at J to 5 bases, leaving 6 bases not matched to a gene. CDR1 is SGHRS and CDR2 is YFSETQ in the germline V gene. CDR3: CASSHGQGGHEQYF. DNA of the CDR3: TGCGCCAGCAGCCACGGACAGGGGGGACACGAGCAGTACTTC.